The 16 T cell receptor beta chains below all came from one sample that was sequenced in a study of regulatory T cells in long-lasting Graves disease. Stated time point: newly diagnosed GD, antithyroid drugs for less than 3 months. The TCR library used RNA extracted from PBMCs. Both iRepertoire HTBI primers and Arm-PCR of CDR3 regions were used to build the TCR beta libraries. A single record per CDR3 protein comes from TCRdb applying MiXCR to the multiplex PCR reads. The table includes around 400,000 distinct CDR3 sequences, approximately 16% detected once. The sample was also reused in another study, on T cells in Graves' hyperthyroidism and ophthalmopathy.

The sample was peripheral blood mononuclear cells (PBMCs), taken at new diagnosis, from a patient treated with antithyroid drugs. These receptors originate from a woman in her 40s with Graves disease.

The CDR3 DNA reads TGTGCCAGCAGCACTCCTGTTTTAACCTCTGGGGCCAACGTCCTGACTTTC. It specifies CASSTPVLTSGANVLTF. The chain has TRBV5-8 and TRBJ2-6, with D unresolved. V lost 4 bases and J lost 0, with 14 bases in between. CDR1 and CDR2 (germline): SGHTS, YDEGEE. CDR3 length: 17 amino acids.

This clonotype was seen only once. A much larger clone sits a single nucleotide away, making a read error possible. The chain uses TRBV6-1 and TRBJ1-6; TRBD1 matches 7 bases. CDR1 MNHNS and CDR2 SASEGT come from the germline V gene. CDR3 length: 13 residues. Here the CDR3 reads CASSGQRNSPFHF. The CDR3 region has the DNA TGTGCCAGCTCGGGACAGCGTAATTCACCCTTCCACTTT.

This clonotype was counted at least ten times. This sequence joins TRBV28 and TRBJ1-5, with unresolved D. V was shortened by 4 bases and J by 5 bases, with 12 bases between the two germline ends. This CDR3 has 14 amino acids. The V gene's germline CDR1 is MDHEN and CDR2 SYDVKM. CDR3 residues: CASSYDAGYQPQHF. The CDR3 bases are TGTGCCAGCAGTTATGACGCCGGTTATCAGCCCCAGCATTTT.

This clonotype was detected many times. The rearrangement uses TRBV11-3 and TRBJ2-1; 10 positions match TRBD2. Germline V gives CDR1 SGHNT, CDR2 YENEEA. The trim removed 5 bases at V and 4 bases at J, leaving 5 bases unmatched. The CDR3 has 15 residues. CDR3 nucleotide sequence: TGTGCCAGCAGCATGGGACTAGCGAATTACAATGAGCAGTTCTTC. This gives the protein CASSMGLANYNEQFF.

This clonotype occurred many times. The chain has TRBV28 and TRBJ1-6; weak D call: TRBD1 (6 bases). V gave up 3 bases and J gave up 6 bases, with 12 bases separating them. The CDR3 sequence is 15 residues long. CDR1 is MDHEN and CDR2 is SYDVKM in the germline V gene. In DNA, the CDR3 is TGTGCCAGCAGTTTGAACCAGGGGACTAATTCACCCCTCCACTTT. Its translation: CASSLNQGTNSPLHF.

This clonotype was seen at least ten times. The J gene is TRBJ2-1, the V gene TRBV5-5; D may match TRBD1 or TRBD2 (5 bases each). V was pared by 4 bases and J by 4 bases, with 15 bases between. Germline values: CDR1 SGHKS, CDR2 YYEKEE (reference sequence). There are 15 residues in the CDR3. CDR3 in DNA: TGTGCCAGCAGCACATCCGGGACCACATACAATGAGCAGTTCTTC. As protein: CASSTSGTTYNEQFF.

This clonotype was recorded many times. V gene TRBV10-3 combines with J gene TRBJ2-5; TRBD1 matches 9 bases. Unmatched junction bases numbered 14, after V lost 10 bases and J lost 5 bases. The germline gives CDR1 ENHRY, CDR2 SYGVKD. This CDR3 is 15 amino acids long. The CDR3 region is CATALVDRGAETQYF. For the CDR3, the DNA is TGTGCCACCGCCTTGGTCGACAGGGGGGCTGAGACCCAGTACTTC.

This clonotype was found many times. V is TRBV7-2 and J is TRBJ2-5, with D uncertain. V was trimmed by 3 bases and J by 1 base, leaving 21 bases between them. Germline values: CDR1 SGHTA, CDR2 FQGNSA. The CDR3 covers 18 residues. DNA of the CDR3: TGTGCCAGCAGCTTCCTCGGTCCATTTCAGCAGATCCAAGAGACCCAGTACTTC. Translated, it gives CASSFLGPFQQIQETQYF.

This clonotype occurred many times. This chain joins TRBV7-6 and TRBJ2-3; 9 bases map to TRBD2. V lost 2 bases to trimming and J lost 3 bases; unmatched junction nucleotides: 6. In germline, CDR1 is SGHVS, CDR2 FNYEAQ. The CDR3 is 16 residues long. CDR3 region: CASSLWAGGLTDTQYF. The CDR3 DNA is TGTGCCAGCAGCTTATGGGCGGGAGGGCTGACAGATACGCAGTATTTT.

The chain links TRBV27 to TRBJ2-7, with D possibly being TRBD1 (5 bases). V was pared by 2 bases and J by 10 bases, with 18 bases between. CDR1 and CDR2 from the germline V gene are MNHEY and SMNVEV (reference sequence). The CDR3 extends over 14 amino acids. CDR3 loop: CASSLRWGNYRQYF. The CDR3 nucleotides are TGTGCCAGCAGTTTAAGGTGGGGCAACTACAGACAGTACTTC.

This clonotype was counted only a few times. The chain has TRBV20-1 and TRBJ2-3; 8 bases are shared with TRBD2. The CDR3 has 15 residues. Germline V gene data show CDR1 as DFQATT and CDR2 as SNEGSKA (reference sequence). Trimming removed 3 bases from V and 4 bases from J; junction bases left unmatched: 9. CDR3 protein: CSASAPGLVADTQYF. Written as DNA, the CDR3 is TGCAGTGCTAGCGCCCCGGGACTAGTTGCAGATACGCAGTATTTT.

The genes are TRBV5-1 and TRBJ2-7; D is possibly TRBD2 (6 bases). V was cut by 1 base and J by 5 bases, with 13 bases left in between. Germline CDR1 reads SGHRS; CDR2 reads YFSETQ. This CDR3 is built from 14 residues. The CDR3: CASSLWDGGDEQYF. In DNA form, the CDR3 reads TGCGCCAGCAGCTTGTGGGACGGAGGGGACGAGCAGTACTTC. Supplemented by reference TRBV5-1 and TRBJ2-7, the full variable domain reads KAGVTQTPRYLIKTRGQQVTLSCSPISGHRSVSWYQQTPGQGLQFLFEYFSETQRNKGNFPGRFSGRQFSNSRSEMNVSTLELGDSALYLCASSLWDGGDEQYFGPGTRLTVT.

This clonotype has only one observation. V gene TRBV30 combines with J gene TRBJ1-4; D unclear. With 0 bases removed from V and 6 bases from J, the gap between germline ends came to 11 bases. The germline V gene has CDR1 GTSNPN and CDR2 SVGIG (reference sequence). CDR3 length equals 14 residues. This CDR3 reads CAWSVAGIDEKLFF. For the CDR3, the DNA is TGTGCCTGGAGTGTTGCGGGGATCGATGAAAAACTGTTTTTT.

This clonotype was detected many times. The chain couples TRBV30 to TRBJ2-3; tentative D call: TRBD1 (6 bases). V lost 2 bases and J 4 bases, leaving 16 bases between the germline ends. The CDR3 is 15 amino acids. CDR1 and CDR2 (germline): GTSNPN, SVGIG (reference sequence). CDR3 sequence: CAWSQPGVLADTQYF. In DNA, the CDR3 is TGTGCCTGGAGTCAACCAGGGGTTTTGGCAGATACGCAGTATTTT.

With respect to this clonotype: No conserved phenylalanine or tryptophan ends this CDR3, so it is likely a read error. The limits of the CDR3 on the DNA are not certain, so only TCRdb's listed CDR3 is given. V gene TRBV6-1 combines with J gene TRBJ2-7; TRBD2, the table's D call, lacks a check against the DNA. CDR1 and CDR2 from the germline V gene are MNHNS and SASEGT. 9 amino acids form the CDR3, both terminal residues included. This CDR3 reads CASSAGLAG.

This clonotype was detected ten times or more. The chain links TRBV10-3 to TRBJ2-3; a possible D gene is TRBD1 (5 bases). Trimming shortened V by 5 bases and J by 5 bases, and 11 bases separated the two germline ends. In germline, CDR1 is ENHRY, CDR2 SYGVKD. The CDR3 contains 13 residues. DNA of the CDR3: TGTGCCATCAGTTGGACACCCCAAGATACGCAGTATTTT. The encoded protein is CAISWTPQDTQYF.